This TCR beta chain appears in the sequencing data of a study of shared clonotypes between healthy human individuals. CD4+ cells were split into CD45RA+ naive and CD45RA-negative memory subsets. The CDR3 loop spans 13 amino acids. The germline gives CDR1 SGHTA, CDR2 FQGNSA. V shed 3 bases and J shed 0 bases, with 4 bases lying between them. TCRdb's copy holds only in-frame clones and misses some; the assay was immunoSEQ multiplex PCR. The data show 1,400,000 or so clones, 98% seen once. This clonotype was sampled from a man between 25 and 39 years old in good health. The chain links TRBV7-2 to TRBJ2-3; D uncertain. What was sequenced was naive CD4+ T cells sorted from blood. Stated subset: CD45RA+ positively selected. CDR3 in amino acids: CASSFYSTDTQYF. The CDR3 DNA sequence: TGTGCCAGCAGCTTCTATAGCACAGATACGCAGTATTTT.